The sequence of this TCR beta chain was determined in a study of OX40 agonist ivuxolimab in advanced cancers. Concerning the study at large: Ivuxolimab was a fully human IgG2 agonistic monoclonal antibody targeting the costimulatory receptor OX40 (CD134). Intravenous ivuxolimab was administered to patients every 2 weeks at six dose levels: 0.01, 0.1, 0.3, 1.5, 3 and 10 mg/kg. Among the roughly 50 dose-escalation patients, approximately 20 had hepatocellular carcinoma, 15 or so melanoma, 9 renal cell carcinoma and 9 head and neck cancer. A male proportion of around 83% and a mean age of 60 years, ranging from about 20 to 85, were recorded for the dose-escalation cohort. Patients were allowed to have had prior anti-PD-1, anti-PD-L1 or anti-CTLA-4 therapy, and 30% to 50% of the dose-escalation patients had previously received checkpoint inhibitors. Three dose-escalation patients achieved partial responses, one with hepatocellular carcinoma and two with cutaneous melanoma. The purpose of peripheral TCRbeta sequencing was to test whether ivuxolimab changed TCR sequence diversity and led to clonal T-cell expansion. The paper describes the monotherapy dose-escalation part (N ≈ 50 patients) of the phase I trial of ivuxolimab.

For sequencing of the TCRbeta CDR3 region, genomic DNA was extracted from the sorted cells. The immunoSEQ Assay was used to sequence the TCRbeta CDR3 regions. TCRdb carries this immuneACCESS record with in-frame sequences only. Its versions omit some clonotypes, under half of them owing to an unresolved V gene in the studies checked, with the rest unexplained. This sample is represented by 72,000 or so clones; 70% to 85% of them were singletons. The leading ten clones occupy roughly 0.41% of the sample. This clone appeared once. Its specific antigen is unknown. The sample holds no much larger clone one base away, and base qualities are not on file. For CDR1 and CDR2, the germline V gene (reference sequence) lists SEHNR and FQNEAQ. V loses 5 bases at its end and J loses 5 bases; junction bases beyond the gene matches: 8. The cysteine opens and the phenylalanine closes a CDR3 of 15 amino acids. Of the read, only the CDR3 DNA is kept; its 45 bases are in frame from base 1.

The trial excluded patients who had a history of autoimmune disease or who were on systemic immunosuppression. In every dose cohort, peripheral blood was drawn for TCR sequencing at baseline, cycle 4 day 1, and cycle 7 day 1. The samples were taken from a phase I, first-in-human, multicenter, open-label dose-escalation trial of ivuxolimab. Adults with locally advanced or metastatic head and neck squamous cell, hepatocellular, melanoma or renal cell carcinoma were enrolled in the trial. Before TCR sequencing, CD4+ T cells and CD8+ T cells were sorted from peripheral blood as separate populations. What the study reported, not specific to this receptor: In partial responders in the 0.1-3.0 mg/kg groups, normalized peripheral clonal expansion was found to be among the lowest, especially among CD8+ T cells. At doses of 0.1 to 3.0 mg/kg, clonal expansion of both CD4+ and CD8+ blood T cells was observed from baseline to week 6. After ivuxolimab, more expanded clones were found on average in CD8+ T cells than in CD4+ T cells. Low levels of normalized T-cell clonal expansion were also shown by some nonresponding patients. The antigen specificity of the peripheral T cells that underwent clonal expansion was not determined.

This clonotype was obtained from an adult with an advanced solid tumor such as melanoma, head and neck, liver or kidney cancer. The V and J segments used are TRBV7-9 and TRBJ2-2; 7 central bases correspond to TRBD2. This specimen consisted of CD4+ or CD8+ T cells sorted from blood, obtained in a trial of the OX40 agonist ivuxolimab. The DNA sequence is as follows: TGTGCCAGCAGCACCCCGGGACTAAGGACCGGGGAGCTGTTTTTT. Its product reads: CASSTPGLRTGELFF.